The clone carrying this TCR beta chain has more than one count but fewer than ten. Its antigen is still unknown. Relative to the germline gene, one junction end is altered; a read error may explain this. CDR1 and CDR2 (germline): SEHNR, FQNEAQ (reference sequence). The CDR3 sequence is 18 residues long. This record belongs to a study of T cell repertoires in cytomegalovirus infection. Study-wide context: From public TCR beta signatures came an indication of both CMV infection and matching HLA type. Regarding the study as a whole: Dominant in the ex vivo response were TCR beta clonotypes restricted by HLA-C and specific for CMV.

TCRdb re-derived calls from the reads in MiXCR, one entry per CDR3 protein. The repertoire holds about 260,000 distinct CDR3 sequences, with approximately 13% as singletons. The sequence was obtained from a human donor in good health (CMV status not recorded). Some clones in this sample may be carry-over from other donors' samples. J is TRBJ2-3 and V is TRBV7-9; 15 bases are a match to TRBD2. The sequencing sample was made of PBMCs. The DNA of the CDR3 is TGTGCCAGCAGCGCCTCCGGGACTAGCGGGGGGCGCACAGATACGAAGTATTTT. As protein: CASSASGTSGGRTDTKYF.